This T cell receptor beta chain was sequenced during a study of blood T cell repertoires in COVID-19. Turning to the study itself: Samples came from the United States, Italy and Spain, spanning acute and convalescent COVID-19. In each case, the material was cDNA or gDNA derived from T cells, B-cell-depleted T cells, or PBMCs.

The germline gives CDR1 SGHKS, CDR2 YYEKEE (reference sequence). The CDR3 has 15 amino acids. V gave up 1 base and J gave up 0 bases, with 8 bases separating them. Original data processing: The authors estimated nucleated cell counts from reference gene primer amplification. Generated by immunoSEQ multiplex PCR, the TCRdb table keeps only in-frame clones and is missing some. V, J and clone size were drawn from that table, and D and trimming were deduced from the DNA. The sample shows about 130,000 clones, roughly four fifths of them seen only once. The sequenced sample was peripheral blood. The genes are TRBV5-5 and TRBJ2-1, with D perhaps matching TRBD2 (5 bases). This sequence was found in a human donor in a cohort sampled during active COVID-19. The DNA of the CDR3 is TGTGCCAGCAGCTTGACTAGTAACTCCTACAATGAGCAGTTCTTC. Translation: CASSLTSNSYNEQFF.